Each of the 30 T cell receptor beta chains below was sequenced from the same sample in a study of blood T cell repertoires in COVID-19. Libraries were prepared by immunoSEQ multiplex PCR; TCRdb keeps only in-frame clonotypes and omits some of them. The repertoire includes more than 85,000 clones, approximately 80% of them detected once, and less than 20% sits in the top ten. Input material: peripheral blood. These receptors were taken from a woman older than 75 with acute or convalescent COVID-19.

The genes are TRBV4-3 and TRBJ1-3, with D perhaps matching TRBD1 (6 bases). The CDR3 runs to 15 residues. Germline V CDR1 and CDR2: LGHNA, YSLEER. Trimming shortened V by 0 bases and J by 4 bases, and 10 bases separated the two germline ends. In nucleotides, the CDR3 is TGCGCCAGCAGCCAAGAGGGGGCGAACGGAAACACCATATATTTT. Residues: CASSQEGANGNTIYF.

V and J are TRBV27 and TRBJ1-1; TRBD1 aligns across 8 bases. Trimming at V came to 2 bases and at J to 1 base, leaving 9 bases not matched to a gene. There are 17 residues in the CDR3. Germline lookup yields CDR1 MNHEY and CDR2 SMNVEV (reference sequence). CDR3 residues: CASSLSTPGTGNTEAFF. CDR3 nucleotides: TGTGCCAGCAGTTTAAGTACCCCCGGGACAGGGAACACTGAAGCTTTCTTT.

CDR3 residues: CASKVLSGASENIQYF. CDR3 nucleotides: TGTGCCAGCAAGGTTCTGTCTGGGGCCTCGGAAAACATTCAGTACTTC. The chain has TRBV2 and TRBJ2-4, with D perhaps matching TRBD1 (5 bases). CDR1 is SNHLY and CDR2 is FYNNEI in the germline V gene. The CDR3 totals 16 residues. Trimming cost V 7 bases and J 5 bases, with 21 bases left between them.

V and J are TRBV5-4 and TRBJ1-1; 9 nucleotides agree with TRBD1. CDR3 length: 14 amino acids. Germline trimming cut 0 bases from V and 5 bases from J; bases unmatched to any gene: 2. Germline loops: CDR1 SGHNT, CDR2 YYREEE (reference sequence). CDR3 DNA sequence: TGTGCCAGCAGCTTGGTAGGACAGGGGACTGAAGCTTTCTTT. It encodes CASSLVGQGTEAFF.

This clone was observed a few times. This chain joins TRBV24-1 and TRBJ1-2; 8 bases agree with TRBD1. With V trimmed by 4 bases and J by 3 bases, 3 bases remained unmatched. This CDR3 contains 14 residues. Per germline, CDR1 KGHDR and CDR2 SFDVKD. The CDR3, as DNA: TGTGCCACCAGTGACACGGGACAGGACTATGGCTACACCTTC. Its protein is CATSDTGQDYGYTF.

The V call is TRBV29-1, the J call TRBJ2-5, with a weak D call TRBD1 (6 bases). Germline values: CDR1 SQVTM, CDR2 ANQGSEA. The CDR3 is 15 amino acids. The germline V and J ends were trimmed by 6 bases and 2 bases, with 19 bases remaining between them. DNA of the CDR3: TGCAGCGTCAACTACCGCCAAGGACAGCAAGAGACCCAGTACTTC. It is translated as CSVNYRQGQQETQYF.

The CDR3 loop is CASSPGGHEQFF. CDR3 in DNA: TGTGCCAGCAGTCCGGGGGGGCATGAGCAGTTCTTC. The rearrangement links TRBV6-2 or TRBV6-3 to TRBJ2-1; 8 bases fit TRBD2. Trimming removed 5 bases from V and 8 bases from J; junction bases left unmatched: 2. The CDR3 is 12 residues long. Germline loops: CDR1 MNHEY, CDR2 SVGEGT.

In this sample, this clone turned up a few times. V gene TRBV5-8 combines with J gene TRBJ2-1, with 7 bases lining up with TRBD1. This CDR3 spans 16 amino acids. Per the germline V gene, CDR1 is SGHTS and CDR2 is YDEGEE. J gave up 8 bases and V 0 bases, and 11 bases lay outside the gene matches. The CDR3 loop is CASSLGLVQGIHEQFF. The CDR3, as DNA: TGTGCCAGCAGCTTGGGGCTAGTACAGGGGATCCATGAGCAGTTCTTC.

V gene TRBV3-1 (or the pseudogene TRBV3-2) combines with J gene TRBJ1-6; 8 nucleotides match TRBD1. The CDR3 has 15 amino acids. The germline V gene encodes CDR1 LGHDT and CDR2 YNNKEL (reference sequence). After removal of 0 bases from V and 7 bases from J, the junction contained 2 bases not matched to a gene. As DNA, the CDR3 is TGTGCCAGCAGCCAAGAGGACAGGGAGAATTCACCCCTCCACTTT. This codes for CASSQEDRENSPLHF.

The J gene is TRBJ2-7, the V gene TRBV4-2; no clear D. Trimming took 0 bases from V and 7 from J, leaving 10 bases between them. Germline V CDR1 and CDR2: LGHNA, YNFKEQ. The CDR3 runs to 13 residues. The CDR3 loop reads CASSQDLSPEQYF. The CDR3 nucleotides read TGTGCCAGCAGCCAAGATCTTTCCCCTGAGCAGTACTTC.

The chain combines TRBV6-5 with TRBJ1-4; D is possibly TRBD1 (6 bases). Trimming left V 6 bases short and J 8 bases short, with 16 bases between. The germline CDR1 and CDR2 sequences are MNHEY and SVGAGI. The CDR3 spans 14 residues. CDR3 sequence: CASRDRDTQEKLFF. In DNA, the CDR3 is TGTGCCAGCAGGGACCGGGACACGCAGGAAAAACTGTTTTTT.

This rearrangement joins TRBV24-1 to TRBJ1-5; possible D gene TRBD1, 5 bases. Deletions cut 5 bases from V and 3 bases from J, with 13 bases between. This CDR3 contains 15 residues. Germline assignment: CDR1 KGHDR and CDR2 SFDVKD. The DNA for the CDR3 is TGTGCCACCAGTGGAAGGCAGGGCCCCAATCAGCCCCAGCATTTT. The encoded protein is CATSGRQGPNQPQHF.

This clone appeared a few times. The chain employs TRBV11-2 and TRBJ2-1; 7 positions match TRBD1. CDR1 is SGHAT and CDR2 is FQNNGV in the germline V gene. V was clipped by 5 bases and J by 4 bases; unmatched bases: 8. This CDR3 contains 15 residues. The chain's CDR3 is CASSPNRGKYNEQFF. CDR3 bases: TGTGCCAGCAGCCCGAACAGGGGCAAGTACAATGAGCAGTTCTTC.

CDR3 protein: CSVETGGEKLFF. DNA for the CDR3: TGCAGCGTTGAAACCGGTGGTGAAAAACTGTTTTTT. The chain joins TRBV29-1 to TRBJ1-4, with unresolved D. The CDR3 runs to 12 residues. V was shortened by 2 bases and J by 7 bases, with 8 bases between the two germline ends. The V gene's germline CDR1 is SQVTM and CDR2 ANQGSEA.

The V gene is TRBV29-1, the J gene TRBJ1-1; D ambiguous. V dropped 5 bases and J dropped 5 bases, with 9 bases sitting between them. Germline V gives CDR1 SQVTM, CDR2 ANQGSEA. This CDR3 has 11 amino acids. CDR3: CSVNWRTEAFF. The CDR3 bases are TGCAGCGTTAATTGGAGAACTGAAGCTTTCTTT.

In DNA form, the CDR3 reads TGTGCCAGCAGCGTCCTCGGAGCCTTCAACACCGGGGAGCTGTTTTTT. It is translated as CASSVLGAFNTGELFF. The rearrangement uses TRBV9 and TRBJ2-2; D unresolved. Germline V lookup: CDR1 SGDLS, CDR2 YYNGEE. The CDR3 sequence is 16 residues long. The V end was cut by 2 bases, the J end by 2 bases, with 13 bases between.

J is TRBJ2-5 and V is TRBV29-1, with 13 positions matching TRBD2. After removal of 4 bases from V and 8 bases from J, the junction contained 7 bases not matched to a gene. Germline CDR1 SQVTM, CDR2 ANQGSEA. This CDR3 is 14 amino acids long. CDR3 protein: CSVVWGLAGLTQYF. The CDR3 nucleotides are TGCAGCGTTGTTTGGGGACTAGCGGGACTTACCCAGTACTTC.

J is TRBJ2-3 and V is TRBV27; TRBD1 matches 7 bases. The V segment lost 2 bases and the J segment 1 base; nucleotides outside the gene matches: 9. There are 17 residues in the CDR3. Per the germline V gene, CDR1 is MNHEY and CDR2 is SMNVEV (reference sequence). CDR3 sequence: CASSLPRGRGGTDTQYF. The CDR3 nucleotides read TGTGCCAGCAGTTTACCGAGGGGGCGAGGTGGCACAGATACGCAGTATTTT.

The chain joins TRBV19 to TRBJ2-2; a possible D gene is TRBD1 (6 bases). Trimming shortened V by 4 bases and J by 7 bases, and 10 bases separated the two germline ends. The V gene's germline CDR1 is LNHDA and CDR2 SQIVND (reference sequence). The CDR3 runs to 13 residues. CDR3: CASSTPRGGELFF. CDR3 DNA sequence: TGTGCCAGTAGTACACCCAGGGGCGGGGAGCTGTTTTTT.

The chain couples TRBV28 to TRBJ2-7, with 8 bases identical to TRBD2. V lost 2 bases, J lost 2 bases, and 5 bases stayed unmatched. Germline lookup yields CDR1 MDHEN and CDR2 SYDVKM. The CDR3 has 15 residues. The CDR3 is CASSLGLAGTYEQYF. CDR3 coding DNA: TGTGCCAGCAGTTTAGGGCTAGCGGGTACCTACGAGCAGTACTTC.

The genes are TRBV5-1 and TRBJ1-1, with D maybe TRBD1 (5 bases). The CDR3 is 14 amino acids. Germline values: CDR1 SGHRS, CDR2 YFSETQ. Trimming cost V 1 base and J 4 bases, with 11 bases left between them. The CDR3 here is CASSLQGEGTEAFF. The CDR3 nucleotides are TGCGCCAGCAGCTTGCAAGGGGAAGGCACTGAAGCTTTCTTT.

The chain is built from TRBV5-6 and TRBJ2-3; 7 bases align to TRBD1. This CDR3 is built from 12 residues. The V gene's germline CDR1 is SGHDT and CDR2 YYEEEE. With 3 bases clipped from V and 13 bases from J, the junction kept 8 bases outside the gene matches. CDR3 region: CASSYPGQLEYF. Written as DNA, the CDR3 is TGTGCCAGCAGCTACCCGGGACAGCTTGAGTATTTT.

This rearrangement joins TRBV19 to TRBJ1-2; weak D call: TRBD1 (6 bases). V was shortened by 4 bases and J by 2 bases, with 17 bases between the two germline ends. Germline CDR1 is LNHDA and CDR2 is SQIVND (reference sequence). This CDR3 region has 16 residues. The CDR3 reads CASSTPRTGTNYGYTF. The CDR3 nucleotides read TGTGCCAGTAGTACCCCCCGTACAGGGACAAACTATGGCTACACCTTC.

V and J are TRBV2 and TRBJ1-4, with D tentatively TRBD1 (5 bases). Germline CDR1 reads SNHLY; CDR2 reads FYNNEI. The V end lost 7 bases, the J end lost 12 bases, and 15 bases lay between the germline ends. The CDR3 covers 12 residues. CDR3 nucleotide sequence: TGTGCCAGCACTGTCAGGGATACGGAACTGTTTTTT. Residues: CASTVRDTELFF.

The gene calls are TRBV12-3 or TRBV12-4 and TRBJ1-2; tentative D call: TRBD1 (5 bases). V was pared by 6 bases and J by 7 bases, with 15 bases between. This CDR3 has 13 residues. CDR3 nucleotide sequence: TGTGCCAGCAGCTCGGGGGGGATTAGTGGCTACACCTTC. Translating gives CASSSGGISGYTF.

The chain links TRBV5-3 to TRBJ2-3; no clear D. TRBV5-3 is given ORF status, its function remaining uncertain. V lost 5 bases, J lost 0 bases, and 4 bases lay in between. This CDR3 has 12 residues. The CDR3 sequence: CARRGSTDTQYF. Here the CDR3 DNA reads TGTGCCAGAAGGGGCAGCACAGATACGCAGTATTTT.

The chain links TRBV4-3 to TRBJ2-2, with 11 bases matching TRBD2. From germline, CDR1 is LGHNA and CDR2 YSLEER. This CDR3 is 14 amino acids long. J lost 7 bases, V lost 3 bases, and 1 base had no gene match. The CDR3 DNA is TGCGCCAGCAGCCAGACTAGCGGGGTCGGGGAGCTGTTTTTT. Amino acid sequence: CASSQTSGVGELFF.

The rearrangement links TRBV6-5 to TRBJ2-5, with D possibly TRBD2 on 5 matching bases. V lost 6 bases to trimming and J lost 1 base, with 9 bases between them. The CDR3 length is 13 residues. Per the germline V gene, CDR1 is MNHEY and CDR2 is SVGAGI. This chain's CDR3 is CASSSGFQETQYF. CDR3 bases: TGTGCCAGCAGCTCGGGATTCCAAGAGACCCAGTACTTC.

A remark on this clone: Other DNA sequences from this sample encode an identical CDR3 as well. The genes are TRBV2 and TRBJ1-2; D possibly corresponds to TRBD1 (5 bases). CDR3 size: 13 residues. CDR1 is SNHLY, CDR2 FYNNEI, per germline. V was cut by 6 bases and J by 1 base, with 9 bases left in between. The CDR3 reads CASSRDSNYGYTF. CDR3 in DNA: TGTGCCAGCAGCCGAGACAGTAACTATGGCTACACCTTC. Full variable domain (outside the CDR3, taken from reference TRBV2 and TRBJ1-2): EPEVTQTPSHQVTQMGQEVILRCVPISNHLYFYWYRQILGQKVEFLVSFYNNEISEKSEIFDDQFSVERPDGSNFTLKIRSTKLEDSAMYFCASSRDSNYGYTFGSGTRLTVV.

The V and J genes are TRBV19 and TRBJ2-1; 7 bases agree with TRBD2. This CDR3 has 14 residues. After removal of 3 bases from V and 10 bases from J, the junction contained 9 bases not matched to a gene. Germline V gene data show CDR1 as LNHDA and CDR2 as SQIVND (reference sequence). In DNA form, the CDR3 reads TGTGCCAGTAGTATGGGGGGAGGGGTGAGGGAGCAGTTCTTC. The encoded protein is CASSMGGGVREQFF.